These T cell receptor beta chains were read from a single sample in a study of T-cell reconstitution after alpha-beta-depleted transplantation in children. MiXCR was run by TCRdb on the PCR reads, yielding one entry per CDR3 protein. The sample lists hundreds of thousands of distinct CDR3 sequences; about 23% were seen once. Sequenced here: PBMCs, sampled before TCRalphabeta/CD19-depleted stem cell transplant. The receptors shown here come from a girl aged 2-15 years with Fanconi anemia, due to receive a stem cell transplant. Both conserved end residues are part of each CDR3. The order of the fields is V gene, D gene, clone size, J gene, CDR3 protein, CDR3 DNA. D genes are given only for firm matches. Clone size is shown for a subset of rows, as once, few, many or a class of expanded clone.

>TRBV6-5|.|few|TRBJ1-1
CASSYSGNMNTEAFF
TGTGCCAGCAGTTACTCTGGCAACATGAACACTGAAGCTTTCTTT
>TRBV28|TRBD1|.|TRBJ1-2
CASNPSTGTGIYGYTF
TGTGCCAGCAACCCCTCGACCGGGACAGGGATCTATGGCTACACCTTC
>TRBV20-1|.|many|TRBJ2-3
CSAQDRPTDTQYF
TGCAGTGCTCAAGACCGACCCACAGATACGCAGTATTTT
>TRBV20-1|.|.|TRBJ2-7
CSASKDFYEQYF
TGCAGTGCTAGTAAGGACTTCTACGAGCAGTACTTC
>TRBV20-1|TRBD2|.|TRBJ2-7
CSARALTSGISYEQYF
TGCAGTGCTAGAGCCCTAACTAGCGGGATCTCCTACGAGCAGTACTTC
>TRBV7-6|.|.|TRBJ1-4
CASSSEPVLNEKLFF
TGTGCCAGCAGTTCCGAGCCGGTCCTGAATGAAAAACTGTTTTTT
>TRBV20-1|TRBD2|many|TRBJ2-1
CSASPPSGRANNEQFF
TGCAGTGCTAGCCCACCTAGCGGGAGGGCCAACAATGAGCAGTTCTTC
>TRBV5-1|.|.|TRBJ1-4
CASSLAQPDGKLFF
TGCGCCAGCAGCTTGGCACAGCCCGATGGAAAACTGTTTTTT
>TRBV7-3|.|.|TRBJ2-6
CASSLGTGSSGANVLTF
TGTGCCAGCAGCTTGGGGACGGGGAGCTCTGGGGCCAACGTCCTGACTTTC
>TRBV29-1|.|.|TRBJ2-5
CSVETSLETQYF
TGCAGCGTTGAAACTAGTCTTGAGACCCAGTACTTC
>TRBV4-2|.|.|TRBJ1-1
CASSQEGKVTEAFF
TGTGCCAGCAGCCAAGAGGGGAAGGTAACTGAAGCTTTCTTT
>TRBV20-1|.|.|TRBJ2-7
CSARSPPRNEQYF
TGCAGTGCTAGATCCCCACCGCGCAACGAGCAGTACTTC
>TRBV7-8|.|few|TRBJ2-1
CASTRGAESLYNEQFF
TGTGCCAGCACCCGAGGGGCGGAGAGCTTGTACAATGAGCAGTTCTTC
>TRBV29-1|TRBD2|many|TRBJ2-1
CSVVWLAGLYNEQFF
TGCAGCGTTGTATGGCTAGCGGGACTATACAATGAGCAGTTCTTC
>TRBV20-1|TRBD1|many|TRBJ2-7
CSAIRDRNYEQYF
TGCAGTGCGATCAGGGACAGGAACTACGAGCAGTACTTC
>TRBV20-1|.|.|TRBJ2-1
CSARELAGVNEQFF
TGCAGTGCTAGAGAACTAGCTGGGGTCAATGAGCAGTTCTTC
>TRBV7-6|TRBD1|.|TRBJ2-5
CASSRDRLQETQYF
TGTGCCAGCAGCCGGGACAGACTCCAAGAGACCCAGTACTTC
>TRBV10-3|.|.|TRBJ2-1
CAISELRQVSSYNEQFF
TGTGCCATCAGTGAGTTACGACAGGTGAGCTCCTACAATGAGCAGTTCTTC
>TRBV20-1|TRBD1|.|TRBJ2-3
CSAEEQGFMSTQYF
TGCAGTGCCGAAGAACAGGGGTTTATGTCTACGCAGTATTTT
>TRBV12-3/TRBV12-4|.|few|TRBJ2-7
CASSFNGRVETITGQYF
TGTGCCAGCAGTTTTAACGGTCGAGTAGAAACCATAACCGGGCAGTACTTC
>TRBV7-9|TRBD2|once|TRBJ2-7
CASSSLGTSGGGEQYF
TGTGCCAGCAGCTCTTTGGGGACTAGCGGAGGAGGGGAGCAGTACTTC
>TRBV7-2|.|.|TRBJ2-4
CASSSRDEEPIQYF
TGTGCCAGCAGCTCCCGGGACGAAGAACCCATTCAGTACTTC
>TRBV20-1|TRBD2|.|TRBJ2-3
CSASLGLAGGDDPDTQYF
TGCAGTGCTAGTCTCGGGCTAGCGGGAGGTGACGATCCTGATACGCAGTATTTT
>TRBV7-2|.|.|TRBJ2-1
CASSSYRAIGAHNEQFF
TGTGCCAGCAGCTCGTACAGGGCTATCGGGGCTCACAATGAGCAGTTCTTC
>TRBV21-1|.|few|TRBJ2-7
CASQEHEQYF
TGTGCCAGTCAGGAGCACGAGCAGTACTTC
>TRBV7-6|.|.|TRBJ2-7
CASSLTAGGDEQYF
TGTGCCAGCAGCTTAACAGCGGGTGGGGACGAGCAGTACTTC
>TRBV20-1|TRBD2|.|TRBJ2-3
CSTEVMRGGTDTQYF
TGCAGTACAGAGGTTATGCGGGGGGGCACAGATACGCAGTATTTT
>TRBV7-2|TRBD2|.|TRBJ2-5
CASSLARDGGGAETQYF
TGTGCCAGCAGCTTAGCGCGAGATGGCGGGGGGGCGGAGACCCAGTACTTC
>TRBV29-1|TRBD1|.|TRBJ2-7
CSVAHRGRGYEQYF
TGCAGCGTCGCACACAGGGGCAGAGGCTACGAGCAGTACTTC
>TRBV5-1|.|.|TRBJ2-7
CASSLFARAGDEQYF
TGCGCCAGCAGCTTGTTTGCTAGGGCAGGGGACGAGCAGTACTTC
>TRBV7-3|TRBD2|few|TRBJ2-1
CASSTSGIYNEQFF
TGTGCCAGCAGCACTAGCGGGATCTACAATGAGCAGTTCTTC
>TRBV7-8|TRBD2|few|TRBJ2-1
CASSLALIAGGDEQFF
TGTGCCAGCAGCTTAGCGCTGATAGCGGGAGGGGATGAGCAGTTCTTC
>TRBV12-3/TRBV12-4|.|many|TRBJ1-1
CASTLGVTEAFF
TGTGCCAGCACTTTAGGGGTCACTGAAGCTTTCTTT
>TRBV20-1|TRBD2|few|TRBJ2-7
CSASLGLAGYEQYF
TGCAGTGCTAGCTTAGGACTAGCGGGCTACGAGCAGTACTTC
>TRBV6-5|.|many|TRBJ2-2
CASSKGTGELFF
TGTGCCAGCAGTAAGGGCACCGGGGAGCTGTTTTTT
>TRBV12-3/TRBV12-4|TRBD2|many|TRBJ2-1
CASSPRTSRIYNEQFF
TGTGCCAGCAGCCCTAGGACTAGCAGAATCTACAATGAGCAGTTCTTC
>TRBV10-3|TRBD2|many|TRBJ2-1
CAISRVAGVWNEQFF
TGTGCCATCAGTAGGGTAGCGGGAGTCTGGAATGAGCAGTTCTTC
>TRBV11-3|TRBD1|many|TRBJ2-3
CASSLGTGGADTQYF
TGTGCCAGCAGCTTAGGGACAGGGGGTGCAGATACGCAGTATTTT
>TRBV5-1|.|.|TRBJ2-7
CASSLDASSYEQYF
TGCGCCAGCAGCTTGGATGCTAGTTCCTACGAGCAGTACTTC
>TRBV20-1|.|.|TRBJ2-3
CSAYPQGSGDTQYF
TGCAGTGCTTATCCCCAGGGAAGCGGAGATACGCAGTATTTT
>TRBV7-6|.|.|TRBJ2-1
CASSLSEGPYNEQFF
TGTGCCAGCAGCTTAAGCGAGGGGCCCTACAATGAGCAGTTCTTC
>TRBV11-2|TRBD2|.|TRBJ2-1
CASSQTSREQFF
TGTGCCAGCAGCCAGACTAGCCGAGAGCAGTTCTTC
>TRBV5-1|TRBD1|few|TRBJ2-7
CASSFGQGRDEQYF
TGCGCCAGCAGCTTCGGACAGGGACGGGACGAGCAGTACTTC
>TRBV12-3/TRBV12-4|.|.|TRBJ2-3
CASFWGGASATQYF
TGTGCCAGCTTTTGGGGGGGGGCTTCTGCTACGCAGTATTTT
>TRBV20-1|.|many|TRBJ2-5
CSAFRPPGTQYF
TGCAGTGCTTTCCGACCCCCCGGGACCCAGTACTTC
>TRBV29-1|TRBD1|.|TRBJ2-5
CSVAQGVGETQYF
TGCAGCGTCGCACAGGGGGTAGGGGAGACCCAGTACTTC
>TRBV20-1|.|many|TRBJ1-5
CSAELGNQPQHF
TGCAGTGCTGAACTTGGCAATCAGCCCCAGCATTTT
>TRBV4-2|.|many|TRBJ2-2
CASSQALRGALTGELFF
TGTGCCAGCAGCCAAGCCCTGAGGGGGGCCCTGACCGGGGAGCTGTTTTTT
>TRBV20-1|.|.|TRBJ2-2
CSASRGGTGELFF
TGCAGTGCTAGTAGGGGAGGCACCGGGGAGCTGTTTTTT